One and the same sample provided the 20 T cell receptor beta chains below, sequenced in a study of T-cell reconstitution after alpha-beta-depleted transplantation in children. Preparation of the TCRbeta library used unique molecular identifiers. TCRdb independently ran MiXCR on the PCR reads; one entry per CDR3 protein. Of more than 200,000 distinct CDR3 sequences in the sample, approximately 9.7% are singletons; the top ten hold about 4.9%. Sequenced material: PBMCs from the stem cell graft donor, taken from the stem cell graft. All receptors come from a human donor who donated a stem cell graft to a child with SCID.

In this sample, this clonotype turned up many times. Here the CDR3 DNA reads TGTGCCAGCAGTCCATCCCCCGGGACTAGCGCAGATGAGCAGTTCTTC. This codes for CASSPSPGTSADEQFF. V gene TRBV6-4 combines with J gene TRBJ2-1; 10 positions agree with TRBD2. The ends lost 5 bases at V and 8 bases at J; junction bases unmatched: 12. The CDR3 has 16 amino acids. Germline V gives CDR1 MRHNA, CDR2 SNTAGT.

The sample holds many counts of this clonotype. This rearrangement joins TRBV7-2 to TRBJ1-6, with D tentatively TRBD1 (6 bases). This CDR3 is built from 14 residues. V lost 5 bases to trimming and J lost 9 bases, with 14 bases between them. Germline CDR1 is SGHTA and CDR2 is FQGNSA. In DNA, the CDR3 is TGTGCCAGCAGCCAGGGGAGGGGTAGTTCACCCCTCCACTTT. Protein: CASSQGRGSSPLHF.

This clonotype was recorded at least ten times. This rearrangement joins TRBV10-3 to TRBJ1-2, with 8 bases that match TRBD1. Trimming removed 6 bases from V and 5 bases from J; junction bases left unmatched: 11. The CDR3 covers 15 residues. Germline loops: CDR1 ENHRY, CDR2 SYGVKD. CDR3 DNA sequence: TGTGCCATCAGGATTACCGACAGGGGAGAGTATGGCTACACCTTC. It translates to CAIRITDRGEYGYTF.

This clonotype was seen repeatedly, ten times or more. V usage is TRBV20-1 and J usage is TRBJ1-1; D possibly corresponds to TRBD1 (6 bases). This CDR3 comprises 13 residues. Deletions cut 5 bases from V and 1 base from J, with 11 bases between. From germline, CDR1 is DFQATT and CDR2 SNEGSKA (reference sequence). The CDR3, as DNA: TGCAGTGCTTCCCAGGGGCAGAACACTGAAGCTTTCTTT. Translation gives CSASQGQNTEAFF.

This clonotype was seen repeatedly, ten times or more. The rearrangement links TRBV20-1 to TRBJ2-3, with D perhaps matching TRBD2 (6 bases). Per the germline V gene, CDR1 is DFQATT and CDR2 is SNEGSKA (reference sequence). CDR3 length: 13 residues. V dropped 0 bases and J dropped 8 bases, with 12 bases sitting between them. CDR3 loop: CSARDRGVATQYF. As DNA, the CDR3 is TGCAGTGCTAGAGATCGCGGGGTCGCTACGCAGTATTTT.

At least ten counts were recorded for this clonotype. The chain is built from TRBV12-3 or TRBV12-4 and TRBJ2-3; 12 nucleotides match TRBD1. The CDR3 extends over 16 amino acids. V shed 2 bases, J shed 5 bases, and the junction held 5 bases outside the gene matches. The CDR3 bases are TGTGCCAGCAGTTTATGGGGGACAGGGGGCGGAGATACGCAGTATTTT. This sequence encodes CASSLWGTGGGDTQYF.

This clonotype was seen at least ten times. This chain's CDR3 is CATSDPNANYEQYF. The CDR3 nucleotides read TGTGCCACCAGTGATCCAAACGCAAACTACGAGCAGTACTTC. V usage is TRBV24-1 and J usage is TRBJ2-7; D not certain. Germline CDR1 is KGHDR and CDR2 is SFDVKD. The CDR3 is made up of 14 amino acids. The V and J ends lost 3 bases and 3 bases respectively, with 11 bases between them.

The table lists this clonotype with a few counts. The rearrangement uses TRBV3-1 and TRBJ2-1; D is uncertain. CDR3 size: 13 residues. Germline V gene lookup returns CDR1 LGHDT and CDR2 YNNKEL (reference sequence). Trimming removed 5 bases at V and 5 bases at J, with 10 bases between. Here the CDR3 reads CASSYGADNEQFF. The CDR3 nucleotides read TGTGCCAGCAGCTACGGAGCCGACAATGAGCAGTTCTTC.

The gene calls are TRBV3-1 and TRBJ2-3; 12 positions agree with TRBD2. The CDR3 has 15 residues. V shed 6 bases, J shed 5 bases, and the junction held 6 bases outside the gene matches. CDR1 is LGHDT and CDR2 is YNNKEL in the germline V gene (reference sequence). The CDR3 DNA reads TGTGCCAGCAGTCTAGCGGGGGGGCCCGGAGATACGCAGTATTTT. The encoded protein is CASSLAGGPGDTQYF.

This clonotype was counted at least ten times. CDR3 residues: CASSFAGTGGGGYTF. CDR3 coding DNA: TGTGCCAGCAGCTTCGCCGGGACAGGGGGAGGCGGCTACACCTTC. The J gene is TRBJ1-2, the V gene TRBV11-2, with 11 bases that match TRBD1. CDR1 and CDR2 from the germline V gene are SGHAT and FQNNGV. The CDR3 spans 15 residues. V was clipped by 3 bases and J by 8 bases; unmatched bases: 8.

This clonotype was counted at least ten times. In DNA form, the CDR3 reads TGCAGTGCTAAATCGGGTGAGGCCCAGTACTTC. It specifies CSAKSGEAQYF. The chain couples TRBV20-1 to TRBJ2-5; D uncertain. The CDR3 spans 11 residues. The germline CDR1 and CDR2 sequences are DFQATT and SNEGSKA (reference sequence). V was trimmed by 4 bases and J by 9 bases, leaving 12 bases between them.

Regarding this clonotype: This may arise from a read error, as a much more abundant clone is one base away. No conserved phenylalanine or tryptophan is present at the end of the CDR3, so a read error is the likely explanation. This rearrangement joins TRBV29-1 to TRBJ1-5, with D possibly TRBD1 on 5 matching bases. The germline V gene encodes CDR1 SQVTM and CDR2 ANQGSEA. The germline V and J ends were trimmed by 6 bases and 9 bases, with 15 bases remaining between them. This CDR3 is 12 amino acids long. CDR3 sequence reads: CSVRTRGGPQHY. CDR3 DNA sequence: TGCAGCGTCCGGACACGCGGTGGGCCCCAGCATTAT.

This clonotype was counted ten times or more. This chain links TRBV20-1 with TRBJ2-1; 14 nucleotides align to TRBD2. The CDR3 length is 21 residues. Germline V gene lookup returns CDR1 DFQATT and CDR2 SNEGSKA (reference sequence). V trimming: 3 bases; J trimming: 4 bases; junction bases outside the gene matches: 20. CDR3 sequence reads: CSARGTSGLAGGLIQYNEQFF. DNA for the CDR3: TGCAGTGCTAGGGGCACCTCTGGACTAGCGGGGGGACTTATACAATACAATGAGCAGTTCTTC.

Many counts were recorded for this clonotype. This chain uses TRBV5-1 with TRBJ2-3; 13 bases line up with TRBD2. The J segment lost 6 bases and the V segment lost 4 bases, leaving 8 bases of the junction unmatched. Germline CDR1 SGHRS, CDR2 YFSETQ. The CDR3 loop spans 16 amino acids. CDR3 sequence reads: CASSPGTSGASDTQYF. The CDR3 nucleotides read TGCGCCAGCAGCCCTGGGACTAGCGGGGCGTCGGATACGCAGTATTTT.

This clonotype was picked up many times. The V gene is TRBV7-2, the J gene TRBJ2-3; D is perhaps TRBD2 (5 bases). The V gene's germline CDR1 is SGHTA and CDR2 FQGNSA. V lost 5 bases and J 2 bases, leaving 8 bases between the germline ends. This CDR3 has 13 amino acids. DNA for the CDR3: TGTGCCAGCAGCCTGAGGGACACAGATACGCAGTATTTT. It specifies CASSLRDTDTQYF.

The chain carries TRBV10-3 and TRBJ2-2, with D possibly matching TRBD1 (6 bases). Trimming took 0 bases from V and 1 from J, leaving 9 bases between them. The CDR3 is made up of 16 amino acids. Germline-derived CDR1 and CDR2 are ENHRY and SYGVKD. The CDR3 DNA is TGTGCCATCAGTGAGTCGCACAGGGAGAACACCGGGGAGCTGTTTTTT. Translation: CAISESHRENTGELFF.

This sequence joins TRBV11-2 and TRBJ2-1; D is unresolved. The CDR3 extends over 12 amino acids. V lost 1 base and J 9 bases, leaving 7 bases between the germline ends. CDR1 and CDR2 (germline): SGHAT, FQNNGV. The CDR3 reads CASSLGRGEQFF. DNA of the CDR3: TGTGCCAGCAGCTTAGGGCGAGGTGAGCAGTTCTTC.

The chain carries TRBV7-2 and TRBJ1-5; D is ambiguous. CDR1 and CDR2 from the germline V gene are SGHTA and FQGNSA. This CDR3 is 15 amino acids long. V was clipped by 2 bases and J by 0 bases, with 8 bases between them. The CDR3 DNA is TGTGCCAGCAGCTTAACTCCTAATAGCAATCAGCCCCAGCATTTT. Translated, it gives CASSLTPNSNQPQHF.

This clonotype was seen repeatedly, ten times or more. V is TRBV20-1 and J is TRBJ2-7; TRBD2 matches 12 bases. The CDR3 loop spans 16 amino acids. Trimming took 2 bases from V and 4 from J; bases not matched to a gene: 9. CDR1 and CDR2 (germline): DFQATT, SNEGSKA (reference sequence). The CDR3 loop is CSARPLLAGGQYEQYF. Here the CDR3 DNA reads TGCAGTGCTAGACCCCTTCTAGCGGGGGGGCAGTACGAGCAGTACTTC.

This clonotype has ten or more counts. The J gene is TRBJ2-2, the V gene TRBV5-1; 7 bases are a match to TRBD1. In germline, CDR1 is SGHRS, CDR2 YFSETQ. CDR3 length: 15 amino acids. V trimming: 2 bases; J trimming: 2 bases; junction bases outside the gene matches: 3. The CDR3 DNA is TGCGCCAGCAGCTTTGGGGACAGAAACACCGGGGAGCTGTTTTTT. Its protein product is CASSFGDRNTGELFF.